This entry concerns a single TCR beta chain. No cognate antigen has been identified for it. Base qualities are missing; no much larger clone stands one base away. The data originate from a study of T-cell reconstitution after alpha-beta-depleted transplantation in children listed by TCRdb under 2016. With regard to the full study: Using TCR repertoire profiling, the study followed T-cell immune reconstitution in a quantitative way in children after TCRalphabeta/CD19-depleted allogeneic hematopoietic cell transplantation. General study outcomes and caveats: Hyperexpanded clone frequencies declined over subsequent months; after one year, T-cell counts and TCRbeta diversity were mostly attributed to newly produced T cells. Apparently early alphabetaT-cell count recovery about two months after transplant reportedly relied on only several hundred rapidly expanded clones derived from non-depleted graft cells. In some patients, high TCRbeta diversity at day 60 was attributed to recipient T cells and intrathymic progenitors that had survived conditioning.

The library came from PCR. Sequencing instrument: Illumina HiSeq 2500. TCR libraries were prepared with molecular barcoding, using unique molecular identifiers to normalize TCRbeta repertoire quantification. The raw public data were reprocessed by TCRdb itself: fastp quality trimming at Q25, MiXCR clonotype calling, in-frame beta chains only. For every CDR3 protein sequence, its rows merge into one entry that carries the most common genes and DNA. The sample yields approximately 650,000 distinct CDR3 sequences; about an eighth were counted once. The ten largest clones capture 0.79% of the sample. Taken from cysteine to phenylalanine, the CDR3 has 18 residues. Only the CDR3 region is kept as DNA, spanning 54 bases read in frame from base 1. Trimming removed 1 base from V and 3 bases from J, leaving 18 bases between the germline ends. As encoded in the germline V gene, CDR1 is MGHRA while CDR2 is YSYEKL.

The intended sense of this specimen's treatment or condition label: allogeneic hematopoietic cell transplantation with graft depleted of TCRalphabeta T cells and CD19 B cells. The children who served as transplant recipients had been given grafts of TCRalphabeta/CD19-depleted allogeneic hematopoietic cells. This chain joins TRBV4-1 to TRBJ2-2; TRBD1 is a weak D gene call, 6 bases matching. The clonotype originates from a girl aged 2 to 9 with congenital amegakaryocytic thrombocytopenia, due to receive a stem cell transplant. Here the sequenced sample was PBMCs, taken before TCRalphabeta/CD19-depleted stem cell transplant. The CDR3 protein is CASSQGGRKGRDTGELFF. The nucleotide sequence reads as follows: TGCGCCAGCAGCCAAGGGGGGCGAAAAGGGCGGGACACCGGGGAGCTGTTTTTT.